The clone carrying this T cell receptor beta chain turned up a few times. Per the study methods: Amplification from reference gene primers served as the basis for estimated nucleated cell counts. Produced via immunoSEQ multiplex PCR; TCRdb's table is partial and in-frame only. Clonal size and the V and J genes are those of that table, whereas D and trimming came from the DNA. The sample shows about 90,000 clones, less than 95% of them seen only once. These data come from a study of blood T cell repertoires in COVID-19. CDR1 is SGHRS and CDR2 is YFSETQ in the germline V gene. The CDR3 loop spans 14 amino acids. The V gene lost 3 bases and the J gene lost 4 bases, with 13 bases spanning the gap.

The sequencing input was peripheral blood. The rearrangement links TRBV5-1 to TRBJ1-1; weak D call: TRBD1 (5 bases). The TCR sequence derives from a man aged 50-60 years with acute or convalescent COVID-19. The CDR3 coding sequence is TGCGCCAGCAGCTCCACCCAGGGTAGCACTGAAGCTTTCTTT. The encoded protein is CASSSTQGSTEAFF.